A single T cell receptor beta chain is shown here with its context. Its antigen remains unidentified. Trimming removed 0 bases from V and 7 bases from J, with 7 bases in between. The CDR3 covers 12 residues. Germline V lookup: CDR1 SGHDT, CDR2 YYEEEE. The source of the sample is a study of T cell responses to AZD1222 COVID-19 vaccine. Study-wide results and caveats: In the spike-specific TCR repertoire, nearly half reportedly target unmutated variant regions. Among vaccine-associated CD4 TCRs, coverage spanned spike, with dominance at 160-218 and 743-854. Among those given AZD1222, only five or six were seropositive at baseline.

Profiled with immunoSEQ multiplex PCR; TCRdb holds only in-frame clones, not every one. The sample includes more than 100,000 clones, roughly 87% of them seen just once. The chain employs TRBV5-6 and TRBJ1-2; D may be TRBD1 (5 bases). This specimen was peripheral blood, taken on day 0 of AZD1222 vaccination. This receptor was obtained from an adult in good health. CDR3 in amino acids: CASSLVQGGYTF. The CDR3 DNA is TGTGCCAGCAGCTTGGTGCAGGGTGGCTACACCTTC.